The text below deals with one T cell receptor beta chain. Its antigen is not known. This may be a read error: a much more frequent sequence differs by one nucleotide. The data stem from a study of shared clonotypes between healthy human individuals. Whole-study findings and limits: Shared clonotypes across all four donors exceeded non-shared ones in generation probability.

Deletions cut 5 bases from V and 2 bases from J, with 2 bases between. CDR1 and CDR2 from the germline V gene are SGHTA and FQGNSA. The CDR3 has 11 residues. Repertoires were generated with immunoSEQ multiplex PCR, while TCRdb's copy carries only in-frame clones and drops some. The sample records about 1 million clones, more than 65% being singletons. Sequencing input: memory CD4+ T cells sorted from blood. Subset defined: CD45RA-negative fraction. This TCR was sampled from a man younger than 35 in good health. The rearrangement uses TRBV7-2 and TRBJ2-3, with unresolved D. CDR3 sequence (DNA): TGTGCCAGCAGCGTCACAGATACGCAGTATTTT. Translated: CASSVTDTQYF.